This T cell receptor beta chain originates from a study of blood T cell repertoires in COVID-19 (TCRdb year 2020). Background on the whole study: Samples covering the acute and convalescent phases of COVID-19 were provided by collaborators in the United States, Italy and Spain. The material from the prospective study consisted of cDNA or gDNA derived from T cells, B-cell-depleted T cells, or PBMCs. Deeply sampled blood TCRbeta repertoires from subjects exposed to, actively infected with, or recovered from COVID-19 were included in the dataset. The repertoires were made available in a free public database intended to serve as a resource for research on the immune response to SARS-CoV-2. Samples were obtained from the ongoing ImmuneRACE study (first 160 participants) and from over a thousand subjects provided by 6 global collaborators. Sample metadata almost always included a de-identified subject ID, COVID-19 status, age in years and sex. Where available, HLA class I and class II types were obtained from metadata supplied by the sample provider rather than from assay-based typing. Broad study findings and their caveats: Clinical and demographic metadata were provided uncurated, with the amount varying by source and participant.

Comment on this clone: This receptor's antigen is unknown. No much larger clonotype is one base removed from it; base qualities were not supplied.

Each collaborating institution followed its own protocols to collect whole blood in K2EDTA tubes. Collaborator samples were shipped for TCRbeta analysis as frozen whole blood, isolated PBMCs, or DNA extracted from either sample type. TCRbeta CDR3 regions were amplified from genomic DNA using the immunoSEQ Assay, a bias-controlled multiplex PCR. The study's own analysis went as follows. Within the assay, amplification of reference gene primers was used to estimate how many nucleated cells each sample contained. Sequence reads were collapsed and filtered to measure the absolute abundance of every unique TCRbeta CDR3 rearrangement. For each sample, productive Simpson clonality was calculated as the square root of Simpson's diversity index across productive rearrangements. The table comes from immuneACCESS by way of TCRdb, which keeps in-frame sequences with V and J called. Part of the clones is missing from these tables; in studies checked, under half for an unresolved V gene and the rest for unknown reasons. V and J calls and clone size are as listed in that table; D and trimming were resolved from the DNA. Here the sample has 140,000 or so clones; approximately 88% occur a single time. The ten largest account for roughly 1.6% of the sample.

The CDR3 goes from the cysteine to the phenylalanine over 12 residues. Only CDR3 DNA is held: 36 bases, read in frame from base 1. Per the germline V gene, MNHEY is the CDR1 and SVGAGI is the CDR2. The junction carries 16 bases between V and J, which are trimmed by 7 bases and 10 bases respectively. This sequence was found in a woman aged 45-59 years with acute or convalescent COVID-19. The rearrangement combines TRBV6-5 with TRBJ1-1; TRBD1 might be the D gene, on 6 matching bases. Sequencing was done on a sample of peripheral blood. CDR3 loop: CASNSWGRGAFF. The DNA sequence reads TGTGCCAGCAATAGTTGGGGGCGCGGAGCTTTCTTT.